These 20 T cell receptor beta chains came from one sample sequenced in a study of beta chain features in type 1 diabetes. The isolated RNA, all of it, was reverse transcribed, so expressed TCRB transcripts were what got sequenced. TCRdb's table, derived via immunoSEQ multiplex PCR, lists solely in-frame clones and lacks some. Of under 400,000 clones listed, roughly an eighth are singletons. The sample comprised naive CD4+ T cells from blood. The origin of the receptors is a man aged 18 to 29 in good health.

This rearrangement joins TRBV7-2 to TRBJ2-3, with 12 bases that match TRBD2. Germline CDR1 is SGHTA and CDR2 is FQGNSA. With 5 bases clipped from V and 3 bases from J, the junction kept 6 bases outside the gene matches. CDR3 length: 16 amino acids. Here the CDR3 DNA reads TGTGCCAGCAGCCCGAGACTAGCGGGGGAGACAGATACGCAGTATTTT. It specifies CASSPRLAGETDTQYF.

This clone has only a few counts. This rearrangement joins TRBV30 to TRBJ2-3; TRBD2 matches 9 bases. The CDR3 totals 17 residues. The J segment lost 1 base and the V segment lost 3 bases, leaving 11 bases of the junction unmatched. Germline assignment: CDR1 GTSNPN and CDR2 SVGIG (reference sequence). The CDR3 region is CAWRRGRGGAGTDTQYF. The CDR3 DNA reads TGTGCCTGGAGAAGAGGGCGCGGGGGGGCGGGCACAGATACGCAGTATTTT. The full variable domain, completed using reference TRBV30 and TRBJ2-3, is SQTIHQWPATLVQPVGSPLSLECTVEGTSNPNLYWYRQAAGRGLQLLFYSVGIGQISSEVPQNLSASRPQDRQFILSSKKLLLSDSGFYLCAWRRGRGGAGTDTQYFGPGTRLTVL.

The chain employs TRBV4-3 and TRBJ2-3; TRBD1 matches at 11 bases. Germline V gives CDR1 LGHNA, CDR2 YSLEER. Trimming cost V 0 bases and J 4 bases; bases outside gene matches: 6. The CDR3 is made up of 17 amino acids. The chain's CDR3 is CASSQDRTGGVADTQYF. The CDR3 nucleotides are TGCGCCAGCAGCCAAGATAGGACAGGGGGCGTCGCAGATACGCAGTATTTT.

This clone came up a few times. The chain joins TRBV30 to TRBJ2-1, with 12 bases aligning to TRBD2. Germline V gives CDR1 GTSNPN, CDR2 SVGIG (reference sequence). With 4 bases clipped from V and 3 bases from J, the junction kept 10 bases outside the gene matches. The CDR3 is made up of 17 amino acids. CDR3 nucleotide sequence: TGTGCCTGGACCTTCGCGAGGACTAGCGGGATCTACAATGAGCAGTTCTTC. This translates into CAWTFARTSGIYNEQFF.

The J gene is TRBJ1-2, the V gene TRBV30; no clear D gene. With 2 bases removed from V and 2 bases from J, the gap between germline ends came to 12 bases. The germline V gene encodes CDR1 GTSNPN and CDR2 SVGIG (reference sequence). This CDR3 is 14 amino acids long. The CDR3 sequence is CAWSKMRVNYGYTF. The CDR3 DNA reads TGTGCCTGGAGTAAGATGCGCGTGAACTATGGCTACACCTTC.

This clone was found a few times. The chain employs TRBV5-1 and TRBJ2-5, with 10 positions matching TRBD2. CDR3 size: 16 residues. V was clipped by 4 bases and J by 7 bases; unmatched bases: 13. Germline values: CDR1 SGHRS, CDR2 YFSETQ. CDR3 loop: CASSLPGTSVRGTQYF. CDR3 bases: TGCGCCAGCAGCCTACCCGGGACTAGCGTGCGGGGGACCCAGTACTTC.

The gene calls are TRBV7-8 and TRBJ2-2, with unresolved D. The V end lost 11 bases, the J end lost 1 base, and 5 bases lay between the germline ends. Looked up from germline, CDR1 is SGHVS and CDR2 is FQNEAQ. The CDR3 is made up of 11 amino acids. The CDR3 sequence: CAHQNTGELFF. In nucleotides, the CDR3 is TGTGCCCATCAGAACACCGGGGAGCTGTTTTTT.

The table lists this clone with a few counts. This sequence joins TRBV30 and TRBJ1-1; D gene uncertain. V dropped 0 bases and J dropped 6 bases, with 23 bases sitting between them. CDR1 and CDR2 (germline): GTSNPN, SVGIG (reference sequence). The CDR3 extends over 17 amino acids. CDR3 loop: CAWSVSWSSGLSAEAFF. The CDR3 region has the DNA TGTGCCTGGAGTGTATCCTGGTCGAGTGGACTGAGTGCTGAAGCTTTCTTT.

This clone was counted between two and nine times. This chain connects TRBV28 to TRBJ2-7; D might be TRBD2 (6 bases). Germline V gene lookup returns CDR1 MDHEN and CDR2 SYDVKM. V lost 6 bases to trimming and J lost 5 bases, with 17 bases between them. The CDR3 is made up of 14 amino acids. CDR3 loop: CASSVLRGGHEQYF. The CDR3 coding sequence is TGTGCCAGCAGCGTGCTGAGGGGAGGACACGAGCAGTACTTC.

The genes are TRBV19 and TRBJ2-1, with D maybe TRBD1 (6 bases). With 9 bases removed from V and 3 bases from J, the gap between germline ends came to 15 bases. The CDR3 consists of 14 residues. CDR1 LNHDA and CDR2 SQIVND come from the germline V gene (reference sequence). CDR3 loop: CASTGQGVYNEQFF. CDR3 DNA sequence: TGTGCCAGCACGGGACAAGGAGTCTACAATGAGCAGTTCTTC.

This clone was counted a few times. The chain carries TRBV20-1 and TRBJ1-1; possible D gene TRBD1, 5 bases. The germline V gene encodes CDR1 DFQATT and CDR2 SNEGSKA (reference sequence). The CDR3 is 11 amino acids. V was shortened by 4 bases and J by 10 bases, with 13 bases between the two germline ends. CDR3 DNA: TGCAGTGCTACACCAGGGACTACAGCTTTCTTT. As protein: CSATPGTTAFF.

The J gene is TRBJ1-4, the V gene TRBV5-1; TRBD1 is a possible D gene (6 bases). Trimming pared 5 bases from V and 0 bases from J, leaving 17 bases between. Germline values: CDR1 SGHRS, CDR2 YFSETQ. The CDR3 runs to 17 residues. The chain's CDR3 is CASRPNYRVSTNEKLFF. The CDR3 DNA reads TGCGCCAGCAGACCCAATTACAGGGTTTCAACTAATGAAAAACTGTTTTTT.

In this sample, this clone turned up a few times. The chain couples TRBV11-2 to TRBJ2-5, with TRBD2 as a possible D gene (5 bases). Germline V gene data show CDR1 as SGHAT and CDR2 as FQNNGV. This CDR3 has 15 amino acids. The V end lost 6 bases, the J end lost 1 base, and 15 bases lay between the germline ends. The CDR3 region has the DNA TGTGCCAGCAGAAAACCGGGAAGGCCCCAAGAGACCCAGTACTTC. This translates into CASRKPGRPQETQYF.

The chain couples TRBV5-1 to TRBJ2-2; 8 bases match TRBD1. CDR3 length: 16 amino acids. Germline V gene sequence: CDR1 SGHRS, CDR2 YFSETQ. V lost 2 bases, J lost 2 bases, and 5 bases stayed unmatched. The CDR3 here is CASSFLQGGNTGELFF. The DNA for the CDR3 is TGCGCCAGCAGCTTCCTACAGGGGGGAAACACCGGGGAGCTGTTTTTT.

This clone was picked up a small number of times. The chain carries TRBV15 and TRBJ2-1, with unresolved D. The CDR3 has 14 residues. The V end was cut by 1 base, the J end by 6 bases, with 10 bases between. Germline-derived CDR1 and CDR2 are LNHNV and YYDKDF (reference sequence). The CDR3 DNA follows: TGTGCCACCAGCAGAGGTCCTCCGGGCAATGAGCAGTTCTTC. As protein: CATSRGPPGNEQFF.

This clone showed up just a few times. The rearrangement uses TRBV7-9 and TRBJ1-6; a weak D match, TRBD1 (6 bases). Trimming left V 8 bases short and J 10 bases short, with 24 bases between. This CDR3 has 16 residues. Germline CDR1 is SEHNR and CDR2 is FQNEAQ (reference sequence). The chain's CDR3 is CASRSQHAGALSPLHF. DNA for the CDR3: TGTGCCAGCCGTTCCCAGCACGCAGGGGCTCTGTCACCCCTCCACTTT.

The sample holds a few counts of this clone. This rearrangement joins TRBV1 to TRBJ2-7; TRBD2, the table's D call, was not compared with the DNA. TRBV1 is an annotated pseudogene. CDR3 length equals 21 residues. CDR3 protein: CTSSQVAAVTSGFFSSYEQYF. CDR3 bases: TGCACCAGCAGCCAAGTTGCAGCGGTGACTAGCGGGTTCTTCAGCTCCTACGAGCAGTACTTC.

The J gene is TRBJ2-7, the V gene TRBV6-5; 12 bases line up with TRBD2. This CDR3 contains 15 residues. The germline gives CDR1 MNHEY, CDR2 SVGAGI. V trimming: 10 bases; J trimming: 2 bases; junction bases outside the gene matches: 9. In DNA, the CDR3 is TGTGCCACTGGCCGGGCTAGCGGGGGGGCCTACGAGCAGTACTTC. Translated, it gives CATGRASGGAYEQYF.

The chain recombines TRBV28 with TRBJ2-1, with a possible D match to TRBD2 (7 bases). Germline-derived CDR1 and CDR2 are MDHEN and SYDVKM. V was clipped by 3 bases and J by 3 bases, with 21 bases between them. This CDR3 region has 18 residues. CDR3 sequence (DNA): TGTGCCAGCAGTTTGGTGTTGGGGGGGCGGGACTTCTACAATGAGCAGTTCTTC. Protein sequence: CASSLVLGGRDFYNEQFF.

The CDR3 region is CAISEKEITDTQYF. Here the CDR3 DNA reads TGTGCCATCAGTGAAAAAGAGATCACAGATACGCAGTATTTT. J is TRBJ2-3 and V is TRBV10-3, with no clear D. The CDR3 is 14 amino acids. The germline gives CDR1 ENHRY, CDR2 SYGVKD. V was shortened by 3 bases and J by 2 bases, with 9 bases between the two germline ends.